One and the same sample provided the 17 T cell receptor beta chains below, sequenced in a study of T cell clonotyping in hematopoietic cell transplantation. As for time point: recipient sample about 28 days before transplant, after cytoreduction. TCRdb's table, derived via immunoSEQ multiplex PCR, lists solely in-frame clones and lacks some. The sample yields about 76,000 clones, almost 97% seen once. The material was peripheral blood mononuclear cells, obtained before stem cell transplant. The receptor set was obtained from a woman aged 45-60 years with acute myeloid leukemia. Some clones in this sample may be carry-over from other donors' samples.

The chain links TRBV29-1 to TRBJ1-1; D unclear. Between the trimmed V and J ends, which lost 8 bases and 1 base, there was a span of 11 bases. The germline V gene has CDR1 SQVTM and CDR2 ANQGSEA. The CDR3 runs to 12 residues. This CDR3 is CSFHGQNTEAFF. CDR3 DNA sequence: TGCAGCTTTCACGGCCAGAACACTGAAGCTTTCTTT.

The chain has TRBV15 and TRBJ2-1; tentative D call: TRBD1 (6 bases). Trimming stripped 1 base from V and 11 bases from J, with 12 bases between. Germline V gene sequence: CDR1 LNHNV, CDR2 YYDKDF (reference sequence). The CDR3 extends over 13 amino acids. CDR3: CATSRGVRDKQFF. DNA for the CDR3: TGTGCCACCAGCAGAGGAGTTCGGGACAAGCAGTTCTTC. Complete variable domain (other parts from reference TRBV15 and TRBJ2-1): DAMVIQNPRYQVTQFGKPVTLSCSQTLNHNVMYWYQQKSSQAPKLLFHYYDKDFNNEADTPDNFQSRRPNTSFCFLDIRSPGLGDTAMYLCATSRGVRDKQFFGPGTRLTVL.

The chain has TRBV6-5 and TRBJ1-1; D is unclear. Trimming left V 10 bases short and J 1 base short, with 13 bases between. This CDR3 region has 13 residues. CDR1 MNHEY and CDR2 SVGAGI come from the germline V gene. CDR3 nucleotide sequence: TGTGCCACTTATAGGGAACGGAACACTGAAGCTTTCTTT. This gives the protein CATYRERNTEAFF.

The chain couples TRBV5-7 to TRBJ1-1; D is undetermined. TRBV5-7 is classed as an ORF, of uncertain function. V lost 1 base, J lost 5 bases, and 0 bases lay in between. CDR3 length equals 10 residues. For the CDR3, the DNA is TGTGCCAGCAGCTTGACTGAAGCTTTCTTT. Encoded protein: CASSLTEAFF.

CDR3 sequence: CASSKGQGDLLSTDTQYF. Here the CDR3 DNA reads TGTGCCAGCAGCAAGGGACAGGGGGACCTCTTGAGCACAGATACGCAGTATTTT. The chain has TRBV27 and TRBJ2-3, with TRBD1 identical over 11 bases. Losses at the gene ends were 6 bases for V and 0 bases for J; bases not matched to a gene: 11. The CDR3 spans 18 residues. Looked up from germline, CDR1 is MNHEY and CDR2 is SMNVEV (reference sequence).

The chain couples TRBV6-5 to TRBJ2-1; D ambiguous. This CDR3 has 11 residues. Germline V gene sequence: CDR1 MNHEY, CDR2 SVGAGI. The V end lost 5 bases, the J end lost 4 bases, and 3 bases lay between the germline ends. The CDR3 here is CASSTYNEQFF. The CDR3 DNA sequence: TGTGCCAGCAGTACATACAATGAGCAGTTCTTC.

This clone was found once. J is TRBJ1-5 and V is TRBV6-5; possibly TRBD1 for D (5 bases). The V and J ends lost 2 bases and 12 bases respectively, with 14 bases between them. Per germline, CDR1 MNHEY and CDR2 SVGAGI. CDR3 size: 13 residues. The CDR3 reads CASSYRGREHQHF. DNA of the CDR3: TGTGCCAGCAGTTACCGAGGCAGGGAGCACCAGCATTTT.

In its sample, this clone was seen once. V usage is TRBV5-4 and J usage is TRBJ2-7; 10 bases agree with TRBD1. The CDR3 is 18 amino acids. The V gene end was trimmed by 0 bases and the J gene end by 3 bases; junction bases not matched to a gene: 12. CDR1 is SGHNT, CDR2 YYREEE, per germline (reference sequence). CDR3 nucleotides: TGTGCCAGCAGCTTGGAAGCGACGTTGGGGACAGGGGTCTACGAGCAGTACTTC. Translation: CASSLEATLGTGVYEQYF.

The rearrangement links TRBV7-6 to TRBJ2-7, with D unclear. Trimming left V 7 bases short and J 2 bases short, with 9 bases between. This CDR3 contains 12 residues. Per the germline V gene, CDR1 is SGHVS and CDR2 is FNYEAQ. Written as DNA, the CDR3 is TGTGCCAGCACCAATACAGCCTACGAGCAGTACTTC. Translating it yields CASTNTAYEQYF. The variable domain in full, completed from reference TRBV7-6 and TRBJ2-7, reads GAGVSQSPRYKVTKRGQDVALRCDPISGHVSLYWYRQALGQGPEFLTYFNYEAQQDKSGLPNDRFSAERPEGSISTLTIQRTEQRDSAMYRCASTNTAYEQYFGPGTRLTVT.

The V gene is TRBV19, the J gene TRBJ1-6; TRBD1 might be the D (5 bases). In germline, CDR1 is LNHDA, CDR2 SQIVND (reference sequence). The CDR3 length is 19 residues. Trimming took 3 bases from V and 0 from J, leaving 18 bases between them. The CDR3 spells CASSIYRGPSSSYNSPLHF. The CDR3 DNA reads as TGTGCCAGTAGTATTTATCGGGGACCCTCCAGCTCCTATAATTCACCCCTCCACTTT. Full variable domain (remainder filled in from reference TRBV19 and TRBJ1-6): DGGITQSPKYLFRKEGQNVTLSCEQNLNHDAMYWYRQDPGQGLRLIYYSQIVNDFQKGDIAEGYSVSREKKESFPLTVTSAQKNPTAFYLCASSIYRGPSSSYNSPLHFGNGTRLTVT.

Concerning this clone itself: The junction differs from germline at one of its ends, possibly a read error. This chain connects TRBV5-4 to TRBJ2-5, with no clear D. CDR3 length: 14 amino acids. Germline V gene lookup returns CDR1 SGHNT and CDR2 YYREEE (reference sequence). Here the CDR3 DNA reads TGTGCCAGCAGCCCGGACGCCGCACCGGGCCCTCCTGACTTC. It encodes CASSPDAAPGPPDF.

The rearrangement links TRBV19 to TRBJ2-7; tentative D call: TRBD1 (5 bases). Germline CDR1 LNHDA, CDR2 SQIVND (reference sequence). CDR3 size: 13 residues. V gave up 10 bases and J gave up 5 bases, with 18 bases separating them. The CDR3 region has the DNA TGTGCCACTAAGAACAGGCTGGTCCACGAGCAGTACTTC. The encoded protein is CATKNRLVHEQYF.

The chain joins TRBV7-9 to TRBJ1-2; D call uncertain. The CDR3 contains 14 residues. CDR1 and CDR2 from the germline V gene are SEHNR and FQNEAQ (reference sequence). Trimming stripped 7 bases from V and 4 bases from J, with 16 bases between. CDR3 loop: CASNNPGDIYGYTF. The CDR3, as DNA: TGTGCCAGCAACAATCCGGGAGATATCTATGGCTACACCTTC. The variable domain in full, completed from reference TRBV7-9 and TRBJ1-2, reads DTGVSQNPRHKITKRGQNVTFRCDPISEHNRLYWYRQTLGQGPEFLTYFQNEAQLEKSRLLSDRFSAERPKGSFSTLEIQRTEQGDSAMYLCASNNPGDIYGYTFGSGTRLTVV.

The V call is TRBV9, the J call TRBJ2-5, with a tentative D call TRBD2 (6 bases). Trimming removed 0 bases at V and 1 base at J, with 19 bases between. CDR1 and CDR2 from the germline V gene are SGDLS and YYNGEE. The CDR3 has 18 amino acids. In DNA form, the CDR3 reads TGTGCCAGCAGCGTAGCTACTTCTGGAATAGCGGCCCAAGAGACCCAGTACTTC. It translates to CASSVATSGIAAQETQYF.

The V gene is TRBV7-3, the J gene TRBJ2-6, with 7 bases matching TRBD1. V shed 5 bases, J shed 1 base, and the junction held 8 bases outside the gene matches. Germline V gene data show CDR1 as SGHTA and CDR2 as FQGTGA. This CDR3 spans 17 amino acids. For the CDR3, the DNA is TGTGCCAGCAGCGTACACAAACAGGGGTCTGGGGCCAACGTCCTGACTTTC. This translates into CASSVHKQGSGANVLTF.

The chain links TRBV7-3 to TRBJ2-2; D not certain. The V end was cut by 0 bases, the J end by 5 bases, with 16 bases between. Germline V gene lookup returns CDR1 SGHTA and CDR2 FQGTGA. There are 17 residues in the CDR3. The CDR3 sequence: CASSLTGSSLGTGELFF. CDR3 bases: TGTGCCAGCAGCTTAACGGGATCATCCCTGGGGACCGGGGAGCTGTTTTTT. Drawing the rest from reference TRBV7-3 and TRBJ2-2, the complete variable domain is GAGVSQTPSNKVTEKGKYVELRCDPISGHTALYWYRQSLGQGPEFLIYFQGTGAADDSGLPNDRFFAVRPEGSVSTLKIQRTERGDSAVYLCASSLTGSSLGTGELFFGEGSRLTVL.

V gene TRBV19 combines with J gene TRBJ2-7; TRBD2 is a possible D gene (6 bases). Germline V gene sequence: CDR1 LNHDA, CDR2 SQIVND (reference sequence). Trimming pared 4 bases from V and 5 bases from J, leaving 30 bases between. This CDR3 contains 19 residues. CDR3 in amino acids: CASSRDLTLRESGSDEQYF. The CDR3 nucleotides read TGTGCCAGTAGTAGAGACTTAACCTTGCGGGAATCCGGCTCTGACGAGCAGTACTTC.